This passage covers 27 T cell receptor beta chains from one sample sequenced in a study of blood T cell repertoires in COVID-19. Sequencing used immunoSEQ multiplex PCR; TCRdb keeps in-frame clones, though not all of them. The data show about 30,000 clones, 70% to 90% seen once. Sequencing used peripheral blood. These receptors came from a human donor in a cohort sampled during active COVID-19. The donor label of this sample is uncertain.

The rearrangement links TRBV6-4 to TRBJ2-3, with 9 bases lining up with TRBD1. The CDR3 extends over 14 amino acids. CDR1 is MRHNA and CDR2 is SNTAGT in the germline V gene. The V gene end was trimmed by 6 bases and the J gene end by 5 bases; junction bases not matched to a gene: 6. The CDR3 spells CASSPTGGIDTQYF. For the CDR3, the DNA is TGTGCCAGCAGCCCGACAGGGGGAATAGATACGCAGTATTTT.

V usage is TRBV3-1 (or the pseudogene TRBV3-2) and J usage is TRBJ1-4; possible D gene TRBD1, 6 bases. The CDR3 sequence is 14 residues long. Germline-derived CDR1 and CDR2 are LGHDT and YNNKEL (reference sequence). The ends were cut back, 4 bases at V and 11 bases at J, with 17 bases in the middle. The CDR3 sequence is CASSLGGGAAKLFF. The DNA of the CDR3 is TGTGCCAGCAGCCTAGGGGGAGGGGCGGCCAAACTGTTTTTT.

The chain carries TRBV10-3 and TRBJ2-7; D is perhaps TRBD1 (7 bases). Trimming pared 6 bases from V and 6 bases from J, leaving 15 bases between. CDR1 and CDR2 from the germline V gene are ENHRY and SYGVKD. This CDR3 contains 13 residues. In nucleotides, the CDR3 is TGTGCCATCAGGCAGGGGGGCTTGACCGAGCAGTACTTC. Its translation is CAIRQGGLTEQYF.

A single count supports this clone. The chain joins TRBV14 to TRBJ2-1; D might be TRBD2 (7 bases). Germline lookup yields CDR1 SGHDN and CDR2 FVKESK. The CDR3 length is 16 residues. Trimming removed 4 bases from V and 7 bases from J, with 20 bases in between. CDR3 in DNA: TGTGCCAGCAGCCCCTGGGGGGGACAAGCTACAAATGAGCAGTTCTTC. Translating it yields CASSPWGGQATNEQFF.

V gene TRBV29-1 combines with J gene TRBJ2-3; TRBD1 matches at 8 bases. This CDR3 is 11 amino acids long. Germline V CDR1 and CDR2: SQVTM, ANQGSEA. V was clipped by 6 bases and J by 8 bases; unmatched bases: 4. CDR3: CSVSGGTTQYF. As DNA, the CDR3 is TGCAGCGTCTCAGGGGGCACTACGCAGTATTTT.

The chain carries TRBV3-1 (or the pseudogene TRBV3-2) and TRBJ2-1; D gene ambiguous. The CDR3 sequence is 15 residues long. CDR1 LGHDT and CDR2 YNNKEL come from the germline V gene (reference sequence). V dropped 5 bases and J dropped 0 bases, with 11 bases sitting between them. The CDR3 DNA reads as TGTGCCAGCAGCTTACAGACAAGCTCCTACAATGAGCAGTTCTTC. Residues: CASSLQTSSYNEQFF.

This chain connects TRBV19 to TRBJ2-1; unclear D gene. Germline V CDR1 and CDR2: LNHDA, SQIVND (reference sequence). Trimming pared 3 bases from V and 0 bases from J, leaving 9 bases between. The CDR3 has 15 residues. The CDR3 nucleotides are TGTGCCAGTAGTATTCGCTGGAGCTCCTACAATGAGCAGTTCTTC. It yields the protein CASSIRWSSYNEQFF.

The J gene is TRBJ1-2, the V gene TRBV7-9; D is possibly TRBD1 (6 bases). V lost 4 bases to trimming and J lost 4 bases, with 13 bases between them. The germline V gene has CDR1 SEHNR and CDR2 FQNEAQ (reference sequence). The CDR3 loop spans 14 amino acids. CDR3 loop: CASSSSGHLYGYTF. The CDR3 nucleotides are TGTGCCAGCAGCTCGTCGGGACACCTCTATGGCTACACCTTC.

The chain carries TRBV5-1 and TRBJ2-1, with a tentative D call TRBD2 (5 bases). CDR1 and CDR2 from the germline V gene are SGHRS and YFSETQ. V shed 4 bases and J shed 6 bases, with 17 bases lying between them. This CDR3 is 15 amino acids long. The chain's CDR3 is CASSPDPLGSNEQFF. DNA of the CDR3: TGCGCCAGCAGCCCAGATCCACTAGGTAGCAATGAGCAGTTCTTC. Full variable domain (rest looked up from reference TRBV5-1 and TRBJ2-1): KAGVTQTPRYLIKTRGQQVTLSCSPISGHRSVSWYQQTPGQGLQFLFEYFSETQRNKGNFPGRFSGRQFSNSRSEMNVSTLELGDSALYLCASSPDPLGSNEQFFGPGTRLTVL.

J is TRBJ1-2 and V is TRBV3-1 (or the pseudogene TRBV3-2); 9 nucleotides line up with TRBD1. This CDR3 is 15 amino acids long. V gave up 4 bases and J gave up 8 bases; unmatched junction bases: 11. Germline V gene sequence: CDR1 LGHDT, CDR2 YNNKEL (reference sequence). This chain's CDR3 is CASSRDPGQGGGYTF. The CDR3 DNA reads as TGTGCCAGCAGCCGCGACCCGGGACAGGGCGGAGGCTACACCTTC.

The chain combines TRBV24-1 with TRBJ2-3; 12 bases are shared with TRBD1. The CDR3 spans 14 residues. Trimming took 8 bases from V and 6 from J; bases not matched to a gene: 5. Germline CDR1 is KGHDR and CDR2 is SFDVKD. In nucleotides, the CDR3 is TGTGCCACCACAGCGGGACAGGGGGCGGATACGCAGTATTTT. Protein sequence: CATTAGQGADTQYF.

The CDR3 DNA reads TGCGCCAGCAGCTTGGCCCTGGTAGATCCCTACAATGAGCAGTTCTTC. Encoded protein: CASSLALVDPYNEQFF. The chain joins TRBV5-1 to TRBJ2-1; no clear D gene. The germline V gene encodes CDR1 SGHRS and CDR2 YFSETQ. Trimming pared 0 bases from V and 2 bases from J, leaving 12 bases between. The length of the CDR3 is 16 residues.

This chain joins TRBV5-8 and TRBJ2-3; D remains ambiguous. The CDR3 covers 14 residues. The germline V gene has CDR1 SGHTS and CDR2 YDEGEE. Trimming left V 0 bases short and J 2 bases short, with 7 bases between. CDR3 region: CASSLGALTDTQYF. In nucleotides, the CDR3 is TGTGCCAGCAGCTTGGGCGCTCTCACAGATACGCAGTATTTT.

The CDR3 DNA is TGTGCCAGCAGTCGTTTGGCTAGCGGATCGAGCTCCTACGAGCAGTACTTC. Its protein product is CASSRLASGSSSYEQYF. V and J are TRBV27 and TRBJ2-7; 7 positions match TRBD2. The CDR3 loop spans 17 amino acids. V lost 5 bases, J lost 0 bases, and 13 bases stayed unmatched. Germline V gene data show CDR1 as MNHEY and CDR2 as SMNVEV (reference sequence).

The chain has TRBV11-3 and TRBJ2-3, with 10 bases fitting TRBD2. V shed 6 bases and J 2 bases; nucleotides not matched to a gene: 5. The length of the CDR3 is 15 residues. The germline CDR1 and CDR2 sequences are SGHNT and YENEEA. The CDR3 nucleotides are TGTGCCAGCAGTCCAGGACTAGCGGTCACAGATACGCAGTATTTT. It is translated as CASSPGLAVTDTQYF.

The V call is TRBV18, the J call TRBJ2-5; the D gene is possibly TRBD2 (5 bases). Germline V gene data show CDR1 as KGHSH and CDR2 as LQKENI. CDR3 length: 16 amino acids. V lost 0 bases and J 6 bases, leaving 17 bases between the germline ends. The CDR3 region is CASSPPDGGERQTQYF. DNA for the CDR3: TGTGCCAGCTCACCACCGGACGGAGGAGAACGCCAGACCCAGTACTTC.

The rearrangement links TRBV5-4 to TRBJ2-3; TRBD2 might be the D (6 bases). The V gene lost 1 base and the J gene lost 0 bases, with 9 bases spanning the gap. The V gene's germline CDR1 is SGHNT and CDR2 YYREEE (reference sequence). The CDR3 runs 15 residues. This CDR3 is CASSLSAGSTDTQYF. CDR3 in DNA: TGTGCCAGCAGCTTGTCAGCGGGTAGCACAGATACGCAGTATTTT.

The gene calls are TRBV28 and TRBJ2-3; D is undetermined. This CDR3 spans 14 amino acids. The germline V gene has CDR1 MDHEN and CDR2 SYDVKM. V was cut by 1 base and J by 1 base, with 6 bases left in between. The CDR3 DNA reads as TGTGCCAGCAGTTTATTGGCGGGCACAGATACGCAGTATTTT. It yields the protein CASSLLAGTDTQYF.

This chain links TRBV9 with TRBJ1-4; perhaps TRBD1 as D (6 bases). The V end lost 4 bases, the J end lost 7 bases, and 26 bases lay between the germline ends. The CDR3 runs to 18 residues. Germline V gene lookup returns CDR1 SGDLS and CDR2 YYNGEE. The CDR3 coding sequence is TGTGCCAGCAGCCCCAGAGGGGGGTCCCCTCGGGAGGGTGAAAAACTGTTTTTT. Encoded protein: CASSPRGGSPREGEKLFF.

The rearrangement joins TRBV5-1 to TRBJ2-5, with 11 bases that match TRBD2. CDR1 and CDR2 from the germline V gene are SGHRS and YFSETQ. V shed 0 bases, J shed 4 bases, and the junction held 11 bases outside the gene matches. This CDR3 region has 18 residues. CDR3 sequence reads: CASSLVNPTSGSRETQYF. The CDR3 DNA reads TGCGCCAGCAGCTTGGTAAATCCTACTAGCGGGAGCAGAGAGACCCAGTACTTC.

The V call is TRBV7-2, the J call TRBJ1-4; D remains unclear. Germline V CDR1 and CDR2: SGHTA, FQGNSA. Trimming took 1 base from V and 9 from J, leaving 24 bases between them. The CDR3 is 18 residues long. The CDR3 loop is CASSLVPLTGSGVQKLFF. CDR3 DNA sequence: TGTGCCAGCAGCTTAGTGCCCCTTACCGGGTCGGGTGTTCAAAAACTGTTTTTT.

V is TRBV4-2 and J is TRBJ1-1; tentatively, D is TRBD1 (6 bases). The CDR3 is 16 residues long. Germline-derived CDR1 and CDR2 are LGHNA and YNFKEQ. Trimming took off 2 bases at V and 0 bases at J, with 13 bases between the two ends. CDR3 DNA: TGTGCCAGCAGCCAACCCGACAGGTCGATGAACACTGAAGCTTTCTTT. Its protein product is CASSQPDRSMNTEAFF.

The rearrangement links TRBV6-5 to TRBJ1-4; D remains unclear. The CDR3 has 12 residues. CDR1 and CDR2 (germline): MNHEY, SVGAGI. Trimming cost V 6 bases and J 4 bases, with 6 bases left between them. The CDR3 protein is CASSGDNEKLFF. CDR3 coding DNA: TGTGCCAGCAGCGGTGATAATGAAAAACTGTTTTTT.

The rearrangement joins TRBV9 to TRBJ2-2, with 12 positions matching TRBD2. The CDR3 spans 16 residues. Germline V gene lookup returns CDR1 SGDLS and CDR2 YYNGEE. V dropped 5 bases and J dropped 5; count of bases not matched to a gene: 7. The CDR3 spells CASSSRLAGETGELFF. In DNA form, the CDR3 reads TGTGCCAGCAGTTCCCGACTAGCGGGAGAAACCGGGGAGCTGTTTTTT.

The chain is built from TRBV19 and TRBJ2-3, with D perhaps matching TRBD2 (5 bases). V dropped 6 bases and J dropped 4 bases, with 23 bases sitting between them. CDR1 is LNHDA, CDR2 SQIVND, per germline (reference sequence). The CDR3 extends over 17 amino acids. CDR3 loop: CASRPRPGVLAADTQYF. In DNA, the CDR3 is TGTGCCAGTAGACCCCGCCCCGGGGTTCTGGCGGCAGATACGCAGTATTTT.

The V gene is TRBV7-2, the J gene TRBJ2-7; 10 bases map to TRBD2. The length of the CDR3 is 15 residues. Germline CDR1 SGHTA, CDR2 FQGNSA. V lost 3 bases, J lost 3 bases, and 5 bases stayed unmatched. DNA for the CDR3: TGTGCCAGCAGCTTGGCTAGCGGGAGTTACTACGAGCAGTACTTC. It specifies CASSLASGSYYEQYF.

The CDR3 loop is CASSDGGPGLEQYF. In nucleotides, the CDR3 is TGTGCCAGCAGTGACGGCGGACCAGGGCTCGAGCAGTACTTC. This sequence joins TRBV2 and TRBJ2-7; perhaps TRBD1 as D (5 bases). Deletions cut 3 bases from V and 6 bases from J, with 15 bases between. Germline-derived CDR1 and CDR2 are SNHLY and FYNNEI. The CDR3 loop spans 14 amino acids. The full variable domain, rest sourced from reference TRBV2 and TRBJ2-7, is EPEVTQTPSHQVTQMGQEVILRCVPISNHLYFYWYRQILGQKVEFLVSFYNNEISEKSEIFDDQFSVERPDGSNFTLKIRSTKLEDSAMYFCASSDGGPGLEQYFGPGTRLTVT.